Below are 19 T cell receptor beta chains sequenced from a single sample in a study of PD-1 blockade in classical Hodgkin lymphoma. After autologous stem cell transplantation all patients relapsed, and prior brentuximab vedotin exposure differed between cohorts. Repertoires were generated with immunoSEQ multiplex PCR, while TCRdb's copy carries only in-frame clones and drops some. The profile shows more than 90,000 clones, around nine tenths of them singletons. The specimen was peripheral blood mononuclear cells (PBMCs), collected before the second cycle of nivolumab. The receptors derive from a human donor with classical Hodgkin lymphoma.

The genes are TRBV7-3 and TRBJ2-1; 11 positions match TRBD2. This CDR3 is 18 amino acids long. V dropped 5 bases and J dropped 3; count of bases not matched to a gene: 12. The germline CDR1 and CDR2 sequences are SGHTA and FQGTGA. This chain's CDR3 is CASSPRGLLAGGYNEQFF. The CDR3 nucleotides are TGTGCCAGCAGCCCCCGCGGTTTGCTAGCGGGGGGCTACAATGAGCAGTTCTTC.

This clone was counted many times. The V call is TRBV27, the J call TRBJ1-5; D is perhaps TRBD1 (5 bases). Germline V gives CDR1 MNHEY, CDR2 SMNVEV (reference sequence). CDR3 size: 17 residues. The V and J ends lost 6 bases and 4 bases respectively, with 22 bases between them. The CDR3 loop reads CASSLTVRGSGNQPQHF. In DNA form, the CDR3 reads TGTGCCAGCAGCTTAACCGTTCGGGGGTCAGGGAATCAGCCCCAGCATTTT.

The chain has TRBV19 and TRBJ2-5; a possible D gene is TRBD2 (5 bases). V lost 4 bases and J lost 1, with 10 bases in between. Germline loops: CDR1 LNHDA, CDR2 SQIVND (reference sequence). The CDR3 spans 14 residues. The CDR3 region is CASSRKRSQETQYF. The CDR3 nucleotides are TGTGCCAGTAGTAGAAAGCGGAGCCAAGAGACCCAGTACTTC.

CDR3 residues: CASSYVDTQNTEAFF. CDR3 coding DNA: TGTGCCAGCAGTTACGTTGACACGCAAAACACTGAAGCTTTCTTT. V is TRBV6-6 and J is TRBJ1-1; D unclear. Germline values: CDR1 MNHNY, CDR2 SVGAGI (reference sequence). The V and J ends lost 2 bases and 2 bases respectively, with 12 bases between them. CDR3 size: 15 residues.

The chain links TRBV18 to TRBJ2-5; D is undetermined. CDR3 length: 13 amino acids. V lost 5 bases, J lost 2 bases, and 9 bases lay in between. The germline V gene encodes CDR1 KGHSH and CDR2 LQKENI. CDR3 amino acids: CASSARTQETQYF. In DNA form, the CDR3 reads TGTGCCAGCTCAGCTAGGACGCAAGAGACCCAGTACTTC.

This clone was counted a single time. The V call is TRBV7-9, the J call TRBJ2-3; 9 positions agree with TRBD1. Germline CDR1 and CDR2: SEHNR and FQNEAQ (reference sequence). CDR3 length: 15 amino acids. V shed 0 bases and J 9 bases; nucleotides not matched to a gene: 7. CDR3 residues: CASSLARDREDTQYF. For the CDR3, the DNA is TGTGCCAGCAGCTTAGCGAGGGACAGGGAGGACACGCAGTATTTT.

The gene calls are TRBV9 and TRBJ1-6; D is possibly TRBD1 (5 bases). CDR3 length: 17 amino acids. In germline, CDR1 is SGDLS, CDR2 YYNGEE. Trimming shortened V by 0 bases and J by 0 bases, and 10 bases separated the two germline ends. Here the CDR3 reads CASSVAGTRSYNSPLHF. The CDR3 DNA is TGTGCCAGCAGCGTAGCAGGGACCCGCTCCTATAATTCACCCCTCCACTTT. Complete variable domain (other parts from reference TRBV9 and TRBJ1-6): DSGVTQTPKHLITATGQRVTLRCSPRSGDLSVYWYQQSLDQGLQFLIQYYNGEERAKGNILERFSAQQFPDLHSELNLSSLELGDSALYFCASSVAGTRSYNSPLHFGNGTRLTVT.

The chain employs TRBV7-9 and TRBJ1-2; D is perhaps TRBD1 (6 bases). Germline assignment: CDR1 SEHNR and CDR2 FQNEAQ (reference sequence). V lost 4 bases and J lost 4, with 16 bases in between. This CDR3 is built from 15 residues. The CDR3: CASSSRQEHGYGYTF. CDR3 sequence (DNA): TGTGCCAGCAGCTCGCGACAGGAGCACGGCTATGGCTACACCTTC.

The gene calls are TRBV5-1 and TRBJ2-7, with 9 bases fitting TRBD1. J gave up 5 bases and V 5 bases, and 17 bases lay outside the gene matches. The V gene's germline CDR1 is SGHRS and CDR2 YFSETQ. CDR3 length: 17 residues. CDR3 loop: CASRERIPGDRVNEQYF. Written as DNA, the CDR3 is TGCGCCAGCAGAGAACGTATTCCGGGGGACAGGGTGAACGAGCAGTACTTC.

This chain connects TRBV5-5 to TRBJ1-1, with D hard to call. Trimming shortened V by 4 bases and J by 7 bases, and 11 bases separated the two germline ends. The CDR3 is made up of 12 amino acids. Germline lookup yields CDR1 SGHKS and CDR2 YYEKEE (reference sequence). The CDR3 reads CASSGLSSEAFF. CDR3 coding DNA: TGTGCCAGCAGCGGACTGTCCAGTGAAGCTTTCTTT.

The V gene is TRBV7-2, the J gene TRBJ2-3, with 8 bases that match TRBD2. Germline CDR1 is SGHTA and CDR2 is FQGNSA. The CDR3 has 18 amino acids. J was trimmed by 3 bases and V by 5 bases; bases with no gene match: 16. Here the CDR3 DNA reads TGTGCCAGCAGCCCACTTGTCGGGGTCGGGGGGGCGACAGATACGCAGTATTTT. It is translated as CASSPLVGVGGATDTQYF. The full variable domain, its missing parts supplied by reference TRBV7-2 and TRBJ2-3, is GAGVSQSPSNKVTEKGKDVELRCDPISGHTALYWYRQSLGQGLEFLIYFQGNSAPDKSGLPSDRFSAERTGGSVSTLTIQRTQQEDSAVYLCASSPLVGVGGATDTQYFGPGTRLTVL.

This chain uses TRBV6-1 with TRBJ2-7; perhaps D is TRBD1 or TRBD2 (6 bases each). CDR1 is MNHNS and CDR2 is SASEGT in the germline V gene. CDR3 length: 13 residues. V gave up 4 bases and J gave up 3 bases, with 10 bases separating them. The CDR3 sequence: CASSGEGGYEQYF. The CDR3 DNA is TGTGCCAGCAGTGGTGAGGGGGGCTACGAGCAGTACTTC.

Here the CDR3 reads CATYRSGVNTGELFF. Here the CDR3 DNA reads TGTGCCACCTATAGAAGCGGGGTGAACACCGGGGAGCTGTTTTTT. The chain has TRBV5-4 and TRBJ2-2, with 7 positions matching TRBD2. Germline V gene sequence: CDR1 SGHNT, CDR2 YYREEE (reference sequence). J gave up 1 base and V 9 bases, and 9 bases lay outside the gene matches. This CDR3 is 15 amino acids long.

The DNA for the CDR3 is TGTGCCAGCAGTTACGGTTTTGGCGGGGTACATGGCTACACCTTC. It translates to CASSYGFGGVHGYTF. This chain links TRBV6-5 with TRBJ1-2; D is unclear. The CDR3 length is 15 residues. The V end was cut by 2 bases, the J end by 6 bases, with 16 bases between. CDR1 and CDR2 from the germline V gene are MNHEY and SVGAGI.

The chain has TRBV10-1 and TRBJ2-3; no firm D call. V shed 6 bases and J shed 2 bases, with 6 bases lying between them. This CDR3 has 12 amino acids. Per germline, CDR1 WNHNN and CDR2 SYGVQD (reference sequence). CDR3 DNA: TGCGCCAGCAGCACTAACACAGATACGCAGTATTTT. Encoded protein: CASSTNTDTQYF.

The chain's CDR3 is CASSLRQGAIQPQHF. CDR3 coding DNA: TGTGCCAGCAGCTTGCGACAGGGGGCTATTCAGCCCCAGCATTTT. The V call is TRBV5-6, the J call TRBJ1-5, with TRBD1 matching 10 bases. The CDR3 sequence is 15 residues long. V dropped 1 base and J dropped 6; count of bases not matched to a gene: 4. The germline V gene encodes CDR1 SGHDT and CDR2 YYEEEE. Combining the CDR3 with reference TRBV5-6 and TRBJ1-5 gives the whole variable domain DAGVTQSPTHLIKTRGQQVTLRCSPKSGHDTVSWYQQALGQGPQFIFQYYEEEERQRGNFPDRFSGHQFPNYSSELNVNALLLGDSALYLCASSLRQGAIQPQHFGDGTRLSIL.

V gene TRBV4-1 combines with J gene TRBJ1-5; D ambiguous. Trimming took off 0 bases at V and 6 bases at J, with 27 bases between the two ends. CDR1 MGHRA and CDR2 YSYEKL come from the germline V gene. The CDR3 extends over 20 amino acids. The CDR3 reads CASSQDNGGSSDGLGQPQHF. The CDR3 bases are TGCGCCAGCAGCCAAGATAATGGAGGTTCATCGGACGGGTTAGGTCAGCCCCAGCATTTT.

This clone was seen just once. This chain joins TRBV5-1 and TRBJ2-1, with TRBD2 identical over 9 bases. Germline V CDR1 and CDR2: SGHRS, YFSETQ. This CDR3 region has 14 residues. Trimming cost V 2 bases and J 6 bases; bases outside gene matches: 3. CDR3 loop: CASSLAGGLNEQFF. The DNA for the CDR3 is TGCGCCAGCAGCTTAGCGGGGGGACTCAATGAGCAGTTCTTC.

The rearrangement joins TRBV6-6 to TRBJ2-5, with a possible D match to TRBD1 (5 bases). This CDR3 has 16 amino acids. Germline loops: CDR1 MNHNY, CDR2 SVGAGI (reference sequence). V shed 6 bases and J shed 0 bases, with 17 bases lying between them. CDR3 sequence reads: CASSPTRTTYQETQYF. Here the CDR3 DNA reads TGTGCCAGCAGCCCAACCCGGACAACGTACCAAGAGACCCAGTACTTC.